This T cell receptor (beta chain) was sequenced during a study of shared clonotypes between healthy human individuals. Trimming shortened V by 0 bases and J by 7 bases, and 14 bases separated the two germline ends. This CDR3 region has 14 residues. Germline CDR1 is SGHRS and CDR2 is YFSETQ. Using immunoSEQ multiplex PCR, the repertoire was profiled, and TCRdb retains in-frame clones only, with some absent. The data contain just over 2,000,000 clones, 85% to 95% of them singletons. Within Nashville, Tennessee resided all donors, each a Caucasian adult. Sample: naive CD4+ T cells sorted from blood. Subset: CD45RA+ positively selected. The chain employs TRBV5-1 and TRBJ2-7; D ambiguous. This TCR was sampled from a man between 18 and 35 years old in good health. CDR3 nucleotide sequence: TGCGCCAGCAGCTTGGAAGGCATGACTGGGGAGCAGTACTTC. This codes for CASSLEGMTGEQYF.